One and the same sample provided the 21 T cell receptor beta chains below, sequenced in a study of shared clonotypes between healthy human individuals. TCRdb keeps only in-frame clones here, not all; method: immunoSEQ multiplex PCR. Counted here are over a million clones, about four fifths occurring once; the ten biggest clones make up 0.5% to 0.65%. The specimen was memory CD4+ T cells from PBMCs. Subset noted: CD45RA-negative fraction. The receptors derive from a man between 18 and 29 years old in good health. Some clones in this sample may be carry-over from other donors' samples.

The CDR3 DNA reads TGTGCCAGCAGCACACAAGCGGGAGGGAACCACGAGCAGTACTTC. This encodes CASSTQAGGNHEQYF. The chain employs TRBV7-2 and TRBJ2-7, with 10 positions matching TRBD2. The germline CDR1 and CDR2 sequences are SGHTA and FQGNSA. This CDR3 region has 15 residues. Trimming at V came to 5 bases and at J to 5 bases, leaving 9 bases not matched to a gene.

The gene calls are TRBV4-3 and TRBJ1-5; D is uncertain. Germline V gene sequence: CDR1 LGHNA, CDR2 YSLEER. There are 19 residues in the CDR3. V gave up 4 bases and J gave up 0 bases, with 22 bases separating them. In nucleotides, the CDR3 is TGCGCCAGCAGCCCGAGCCCAGGAGGCCGGGGATATAGCAATCAGCCCCAGCATTTT. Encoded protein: CASSPSPGGRGYSNQPQHF.

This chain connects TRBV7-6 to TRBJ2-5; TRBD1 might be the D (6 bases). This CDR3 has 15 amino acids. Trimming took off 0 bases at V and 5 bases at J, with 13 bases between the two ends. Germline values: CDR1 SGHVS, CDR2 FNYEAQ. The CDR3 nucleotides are TGTGCCAGCAGCTTAGCGAGAGACAGGCACGAGACCCAGTACTTC. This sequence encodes CASSLARDRHETQYF.

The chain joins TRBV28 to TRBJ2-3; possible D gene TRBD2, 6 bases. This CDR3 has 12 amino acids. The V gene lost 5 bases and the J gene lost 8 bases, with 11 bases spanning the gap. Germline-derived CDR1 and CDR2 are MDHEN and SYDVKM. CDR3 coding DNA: TGTGCCAGCAGTCTTGCGCGGGGTACGCAGTATTTT. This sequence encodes CASSLARGTQYF.

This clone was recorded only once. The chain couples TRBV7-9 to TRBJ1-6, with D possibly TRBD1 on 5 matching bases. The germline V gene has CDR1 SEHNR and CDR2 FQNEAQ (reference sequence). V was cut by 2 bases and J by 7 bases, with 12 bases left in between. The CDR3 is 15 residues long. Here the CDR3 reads CASSLTGQPNSPLHF. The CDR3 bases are TGTGCCAGCAGCTTAACGGGGCAGCCCAATTCACCCCTCCACTTT. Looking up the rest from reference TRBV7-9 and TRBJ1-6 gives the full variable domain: DTGVSQNPRHKITKRGQNVTFRCDPISEHNRLYWYRQTLGQGPEFLTYFQNEAQLEKSRLLSDRFSAERPKGSFSTLEIQRTEQGDSAMYLCASSLTGQPNSPLHFGNGTRLTVT.

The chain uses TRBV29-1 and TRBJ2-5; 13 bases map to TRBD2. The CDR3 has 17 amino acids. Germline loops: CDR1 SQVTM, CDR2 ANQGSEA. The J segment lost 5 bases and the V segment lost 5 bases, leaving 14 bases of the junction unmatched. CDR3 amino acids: CSVQGTSGITSEETQYF. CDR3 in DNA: TGCAGCGTTCAGGGGACTAGCGGGATCACATCGGAGGAGACCCAGTACTTC. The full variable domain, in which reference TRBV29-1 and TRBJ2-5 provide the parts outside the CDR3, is SAVISQKPSRDICQRGTSLTIQCQVDSQVTMMFWYRQQPGQSLTLIATANQGSEATYESGFVIDKFPISRPNLTFSTLTVSNMSPEDSSIYLCSVQGTSGITSEETQYFGPGTRLLVL.

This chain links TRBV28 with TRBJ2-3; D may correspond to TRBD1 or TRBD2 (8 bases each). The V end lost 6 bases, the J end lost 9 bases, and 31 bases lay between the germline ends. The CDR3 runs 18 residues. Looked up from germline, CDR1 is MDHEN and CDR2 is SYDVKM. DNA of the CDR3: TGTGCCAGCAGCCCGGGGGGGATAGGGACAGGTATTACCTTCACGCAGTATTTT. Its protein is CASSPGGIGTGITFTQYF.

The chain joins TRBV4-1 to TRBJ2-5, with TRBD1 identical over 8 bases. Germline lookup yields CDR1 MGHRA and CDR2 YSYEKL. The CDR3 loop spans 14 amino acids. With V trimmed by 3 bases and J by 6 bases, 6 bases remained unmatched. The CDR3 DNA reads TGCGCCAGCAGCCAGCAGGGGGCTGGGAAGACCCAGTACTTC. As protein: CASSQQGAGKTQYF.

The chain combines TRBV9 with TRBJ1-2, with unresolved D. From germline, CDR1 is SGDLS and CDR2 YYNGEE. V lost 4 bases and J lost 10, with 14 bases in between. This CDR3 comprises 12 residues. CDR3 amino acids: CASSFRAGDYTF. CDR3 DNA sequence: TGTGCCAGCAGCTTTCGCGCGGGTGACTACACCTTC.

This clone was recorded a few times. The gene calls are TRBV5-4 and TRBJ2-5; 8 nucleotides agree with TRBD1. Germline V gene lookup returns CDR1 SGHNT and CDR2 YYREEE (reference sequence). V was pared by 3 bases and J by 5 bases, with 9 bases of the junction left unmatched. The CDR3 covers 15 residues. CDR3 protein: CASSSQSGGTETQYF. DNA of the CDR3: TGTGCCAGCAGCTCGCAGTCAGGGGGCACGGAGACCCAGTACTTC.

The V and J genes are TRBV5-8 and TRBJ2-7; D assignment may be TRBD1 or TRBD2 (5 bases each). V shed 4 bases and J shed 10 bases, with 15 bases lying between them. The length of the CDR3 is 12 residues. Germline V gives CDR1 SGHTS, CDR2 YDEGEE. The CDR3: CASSESGRHQYF. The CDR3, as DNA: TGTGCCAGCAGCGAATCGGGACGTCACCAGTACTTC.

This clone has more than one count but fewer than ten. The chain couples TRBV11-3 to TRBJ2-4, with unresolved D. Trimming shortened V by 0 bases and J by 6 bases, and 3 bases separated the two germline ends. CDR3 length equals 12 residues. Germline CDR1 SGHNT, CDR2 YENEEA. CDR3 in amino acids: CASSLDGNIQYF. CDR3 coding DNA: TGTGCCAGCAGCTTAGACGGAAACATTCAGTACTTC.

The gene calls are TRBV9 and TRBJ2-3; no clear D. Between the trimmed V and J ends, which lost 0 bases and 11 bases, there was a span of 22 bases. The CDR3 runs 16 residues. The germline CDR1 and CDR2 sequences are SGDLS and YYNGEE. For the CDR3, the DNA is TGTGCCAGCAGCGTAGAATCCTTGGCCGGCTTTGCGGAGCAGTATTTT. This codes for CASSVESLAGFAEQYF.

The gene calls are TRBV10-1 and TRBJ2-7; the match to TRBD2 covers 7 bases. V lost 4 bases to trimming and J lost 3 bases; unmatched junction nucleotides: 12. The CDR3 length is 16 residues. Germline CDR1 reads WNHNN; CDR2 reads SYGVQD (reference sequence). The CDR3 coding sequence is TGCGCCAGCAGTGGGGGACTACGGAGGATGGGCTACGAGCAGTACTTC. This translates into CASSGGLRRMGYEQYF.

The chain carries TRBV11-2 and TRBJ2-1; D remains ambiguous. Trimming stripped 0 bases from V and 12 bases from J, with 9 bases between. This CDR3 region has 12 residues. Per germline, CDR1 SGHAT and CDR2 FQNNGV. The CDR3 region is CASSLEDGVQFF. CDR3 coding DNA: TGTGCCAGCAGCTTAGAAGACGGTGTGCAGTTCTTC.

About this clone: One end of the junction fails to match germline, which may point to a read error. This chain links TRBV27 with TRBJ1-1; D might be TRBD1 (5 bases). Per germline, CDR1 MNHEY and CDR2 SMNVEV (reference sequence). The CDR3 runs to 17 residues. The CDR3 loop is CASSLFRVPYMNTEAFF. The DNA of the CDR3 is TGTGCCAGCAGTTTATTCAGGGTCCCCTACATGAATACTGAAGCTTTCTTT.

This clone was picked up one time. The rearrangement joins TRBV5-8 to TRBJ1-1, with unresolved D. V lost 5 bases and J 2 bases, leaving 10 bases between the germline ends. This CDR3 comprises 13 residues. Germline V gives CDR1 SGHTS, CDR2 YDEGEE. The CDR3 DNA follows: TGTGCCAGCAGGCGTGGGTTCAACACTGAAGCTTTCTTT. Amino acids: CASRRGFNTEAFF.

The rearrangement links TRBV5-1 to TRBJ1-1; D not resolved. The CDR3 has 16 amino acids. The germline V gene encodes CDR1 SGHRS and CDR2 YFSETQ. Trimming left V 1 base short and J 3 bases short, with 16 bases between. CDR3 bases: TGCGCCAGCAGCTTGCTCCCTCTAGGAACTGACACTGAAGCTTTCTTT. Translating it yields CASSLLPLGTDTEAFF.

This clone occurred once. The CDR3 DNA sequence: TGTGCCAGCTCACCAGGACAGGTCTCTGGAAACACCATATATTTT. It specifies CASSPGQVSGNTIYF. The chain uses TRBV18 and TRBJ1-3, with 7 bases fitting TRBD1. Per germline, CDR1 KGHSH and CDR2 LQKENI. The trim removed 2 bases at V and 0 bases at J, leaving 1 base unmatched. The CDR3 extends over 15 amino acids.

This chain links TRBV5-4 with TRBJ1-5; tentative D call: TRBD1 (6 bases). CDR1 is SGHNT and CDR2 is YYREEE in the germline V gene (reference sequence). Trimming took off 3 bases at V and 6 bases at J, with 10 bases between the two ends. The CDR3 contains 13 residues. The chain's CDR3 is CASSSQGTQPQHF. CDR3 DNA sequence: TGTGCCAGCAGCTCACAGGGTACTCAGCCCCAGCATTTT.

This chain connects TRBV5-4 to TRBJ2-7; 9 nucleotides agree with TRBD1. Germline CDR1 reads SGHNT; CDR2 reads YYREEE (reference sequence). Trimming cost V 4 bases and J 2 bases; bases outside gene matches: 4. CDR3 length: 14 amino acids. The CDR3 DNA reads TGTGCCAGCAGCATACGACAGGGGGCCTACGAGCAGTACTTC. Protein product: CASSIRQGAYEQYF.